These 31 T cell receptor beta chains share one sample of origin, sequenced in a study of T cell responses to AZD1222 COVID-19 vaccine. Using immunoSEQ multiplex PCR, the repertoire was profiled, and TCRdb retains in-frame clones only, with some absent. The sample has over 60,000 clones; 87% are singletons. This material consisted of peripheral blood, taken on day 0 of AZD1222 vaccination. These receptors originate from an adult in good health.

This clone was observed at least ten times. The chain couples TRBV27 to TRBJ1-1, with 7 bases aligning to TRBD1. CDR1 MNHEY and CDR2 SMNVEV come from the germline V gene (reference sequence). The CDR3 consists of 15 residues. Trimming took 2 bases from V and 1 from J; bases not matched to a gene: 4. The CDR3 here is CASSLHGDRNTEAFF. The CDR3 DNA follows: TGTGCCAGCAGTTTACATGGGGACAGGAACACTGAAGCTTTCTTT.

The J gene is TRBJ2-2, the V gene TRBV3-1 (or the pseudogene TRBV3-2); 10 nucleotides align to TRBD1. After removal of 4 bases from V and 6 bases from J, the junction contained 5 bases not matched to a gene. The CDR3 runs 15 residues. Germline CDR1 LGHDT, CDR2 YNNKEL (reference sequence). The CDR3 sequence: CASSRGQGVAGELFF. The CDR3 nucleotides are TGTGCCAGCAGCCGCGGACAGGGGGTGGCCGGGGAGCTGTTTTTT.

This rearrangement joins TRBV11-3 to TRBJ1-2; D unclear. This CDR3 comprises 12 residues. V gave up 5 bases and J gave up 4 bases, with 8 bases separating them. Germline V gene lookup returns CDR1 SGHNT and CDR2 YENEEA. The CDR3 DNA reads as TGTGCCAGCAGCCTATCGGGCTATGGCTACACCTTC. This encodes CASSLSGYGYTF.

The chain recombines TRBV20-1 with TRBJ1-5; D perhaps matches TRBD1 (5 bases). The length of the CDR3 is 11 residues. Germline V lookup: CDR1 DFQATT, CDR2 SNEGSKA (reference sequence). The germline V and J ends were trimmed by 6 bases and 11 bases, with 14 bases remaining between them. The CDR3 bases are TGCAGTGCAGTACGGGGGTGGGCCCAGCATTTT. This translates into CSAVRGWAQHF.

The rearrangement links TRBV2 to TRBJ2-4, with 12 bases matching TRBD2. Trimming cost V 6 bases and J 14 bases; bases outside gene matches: 11. Germline CDR1 and CDR2: SNHLY and FYNNEI. The CDR3 extends over 14 amino acids. In nucleotides, the CDR3 is TGTGCCAGCAGAACTAGCGGGGGGACTCCTCAGAAGTACTTC. Translated: CASRTSGGTPQKYF.

This chain connects TRBV9 to TRBJ2-2; D ambiguous. The ends were cut back, 2 bases at V and 4 bases at J, with 3 bases in the middle. Germline V lookup: CDR1 SGDLS, CDR2 YYNGEE. The length of the CDR3 is 12 residues. The CDR3 DNA reads TGTGCCAGCAGCGTGATCACCGGGGAGCTGTTTTTT. This translates into CASSVITGELFF.

This rearrangement joins TRBV5-5 to TRBJ1-6; the D is unclear. Germline CDR1 reads SGHKS; CDR2 reads YYEKEE (reference sequence). Trimming shortened V by 4 bases and J by 13 bases, and 18 bases separated the two germline ends. The CDR3 totals 14 residues. In DNA form, the CDR3 reads TGTGCCAGCAGCCAATATGGGGAGCCCTGGCCCCTCCACTTT. This encodes CASSQYGEPWPLHF.

V and J are TRBV24-1 and TRBJ1-2, with D tentatively TRBD1 (6 bases). The CDR3 has 15 amino acids. The germline gives CDR1 KGHDR, CDR2 SFDVKD. Trimming removed 3 bases from V and 3 bases from J, with 13 bases in between. CDR3 nucleotides: TGTGCCACCAGTGATACCAAAAAGGGGGACTATGGCTACACCTTC. As protein: CATSDTKKGDYGYTF.

CDR3 bases: TGCGCCAGCAGCTCATCCCGGGACAGGGCCTTGAACACTGAAGCTTTCTTT. This codes for CASSSSRDRALNTEAFF. This chain links TRBV5-1 with TRBJ1-1, with 9 bases lining up with TRBD1. The CDR3 has 17 amino acids. V dropped 3 bases and J dropped 0; count of bases not matched to a gene: 9. Germline V gene lookup returns CDR1 SGHRS and CDR2 YFSETQ.

Many counts were recorded for this clone. V gene TRBV4-2 combines with J gene TRBJ2-7, with no clear D. Trimming removed 2 bases from V and 6 bases from J, with 11 bases in between. Germline V lookup: CDR1 LGHNA, CDR2 YNFKEQ. The CDR3 loop spans 13 amino acids. As DNA, the CDR3 is TGTGCCAGCAGCCAAACTACTACGGGCGAGCAGTACTTC. This sequence encodes CASSQTTTGEQYF.

This clone showed up just once. The chain couples TRBV7-8 to TRBJ1-2, with unresolved D. V lost 1 base and J lost 2, with 14 bases in between. CDR3 size: 16 residues. Germline V CDR1 and CDR2: SGHVS, FQNEAQ. The CDR3 DNA follows: TGTGCCAGCAGCTTAGAAACACTCCTGGGCAACTATGGCTACACCTTC. This gives the protein CASSLETLLGNYGYTF.

The chain combines TRBV7-2 with TRBJ1-4; 8 bases align to TRBD1. The V and J ends lost 4 bases and 7 bases, in that order; junction bases with no gene match: 8. Germline V lookup: CDR1 SGHTA, CDR2 FQGNSA. The CDR3 is 15 residues long. In DNA form, the CDR3 reads TGTGCCAGCAGCTCCCGACAGGGGCCAGGTGAAAAACTGTTTTTT. It specifies CASSSRQGPGEKLFF.

This chain joins TRBV5-1 and TRBJ1-4, with a possible D match to TRBD1 (6 bases). Trimming took 5 bases from V and 4 from J, leaving 6 bases between them. The CDR3 is made up of 12 amino acids. Germline lookup yields CDR1 SGHRS and CDR2 YFSETQ. DNA for the CDR3: TGCGCCAGCAGGACAGGTAATGAAAAACTGTTTTTT. Translated, it gives CASRTGNEKLFF.

This clone was seen a single time. V and J are TRBV5-3 and TRBJ2-7; no firm D call. TRBV5-3 is an open reading frame, and its role is uncertain. CDR3 length: 16 amino acids. V shed 4 bases and J shed 0 bases, with 17 bases lying between them. In DNA, the CDR3 is TGTGCCAGAAGCCCTCGGGTACGGGCATTCTCCTACGAGCAGTACTTC. The encoded protein is CARSPRVRAFSYEQYF.

V is TRBV7-2 and J is TRBJ2-5; TRBD2 is a possible D gene (6 bases). The CDR3 loop spans 15 amino acids. Trimming removed 1 base at V and 5 bases at J, with 14 bases between. Per germline, CDR1 SGHTA and CDR2 FQGNSA. The CDR3 DNA follows: TGTGCCAGCAGCTTAGAGTTCCCCGCGGGGGAGACCCAGTACTTC. Translation: CASSLEFPAGETQYF.

Regarding this clone: Germline and junction disagree at one end, which may indicate a read error. The chain carries TRBV29-1 and TRBJ2-7; D ambiguous. CDR3 length equals 11 residues. CDR1 and CDR2 from the germline V gene are SQVTM and ANQGSEA. The CDR3 is CSVESSGLHSF. The CDR3 DNA reads TGCAGCGTTGAATCATCCGGCCTACACAGCTTC.

The gene calls are TRBV6-5 and TRBJ1-5; D is ambiguous. The ends were cut back, 7 bases at V and 4 bases at J, with 14 bases in the middle. Germline CDR1 is MNHEY and CDR2 is SVGAGI. CDR3 length: 14 amino acids. Here the CDR3 DNA reads TGTGCCAGCATCTCGGGTCTTCTGAATCAGCCCCAGCATTTT. It codes for CASISGLLNQPQHF.

The table lists this clone with a count of one. V and J are TRBV7-3 and TRBJ2-5; TRBD2 might be the D (6 bases). Trimming removed 2 bases from V and 5 bases from J, with 18 bases in between. The germline V gene encodes CDR1 SGHTA and CDR2 FQGTGA. The length of the CDR3 is 16 residues. The CDR3 DNA sequence: TGTGCCAGCAGCTTAGGTGTCCTACCGACTAGTGAGACCCAGTACTTC. Its translation: CASSLGVLPTSETQYF. The full variable domain, in which reference TRBV7-3 and TRBJ2-5 provide the parts outside the CDR3, is GAGVSQTPSNKVTEKGKYVELRCDPISGHTALYWYRQSLGQGPEFLIYFQGTGAADDSGLPNDRFFAVRPEGSVSTLKIQRTERGDSAVYLCASSLGVLPTSETQYFGPGTRLLVL.

The chain is built from TRBV6-4 and TRBJ1-5; D remains unclear. V was cut by 3 bases and J by 3 bases, with 6 bases left in between. CDR3 size: 13 residues. The germline CDR1 and CDR2 sequences are MRHNA and SNTAGT. The CDR3, as DNA: TGTGCCAGCAGTGATACAGACAATCAGCCCCAGCATTTT. Translation: CASSDTDNQPQHF.

The chain employs TRBV20-1 and TRBJ2-7; a weak D match, TRBD2 (5 bases). The ends were cut back, 3 bases at V and 3 bases at J, with 18 bases in the middle. Looked up from germline, CDR1 is DFQATT and CDR2 is SNEGSKA (reference sequence). This CDR3 contains 15 residues. The CDR3 DNA reads as TGCAGTGCTAGTGGACTGTCTAGTGAAAGCTACGAGCAGTACTTC. Amino acid sequence: CSASGLSSESYEQYF.

This chain uses TRBV6-5 with TRBJ2-7, with D possibly TRBD2 on 7 matching bases. From germline, CDR1 is MNHEY and CDR2 SVGAGI. V was shortened by 6 bases and J by 2 bases, with 11 bases between the two germline ends. The CDR3 has 13 residues. The CDR3 sequence: CASRRGGAYEQYF. CDR3 DNA sequence: TGTGCCAGCAGGAGGGGGGGGGCCTACGAGCAGTACTTC.

The CDR3 DNA is TGCGCCAGCAGCCAAGGGGCGGGGGACAATGAGCAGTTCTTC. Translating gives CASSQGAGDNEQFF. The chain uses TRBV4-1 and TRBJ2-1, with TRBD2 matching 7 bases. This CDR3 contains 14 residues. The V segment lost 1 base and the J segment 5 bases; nucleotides outside the gene matches: 2. Germline CDR1 MGHRA, CDR2 YSYEKL.

The V gene is TRBV6-6, the J gene TRBJ2-5; D remains ambiguous. The germline V gene encodes CDR1 MNHNY and CDR2 SVGAGI (reference sequence). V was trimmed by 2 bases and J by 1 base, leaving 5 bases between them. The CDR3 runs to 13 residues. CDR3 sequence (DNA): TGTGCCAGCAGTTACGAGGTCCAAGAGACCCAGTACTTC. It is translated as CASSYEVQETQYF.

V usage is TRBV27 and J usage is TRBJ2-5; D is ambiguous. This CDR3 has 15 amino acids. The V end was cut by 1 base, the J end by 1 base, with 10 bases between. CDR1 is MNHEY and CDR2 is SMNVEV in the germline V gene (reference sequence). The CDR3 DNA follows: TGTGCCAGCAGTTTATTGGGTCTGGGCCAAGAGACCCAGTACTTC. It is translated as CASSLLGLGQETQYF.

The chain links TRBV7-8 to TRBJ2-7; D remains ambiguous. There are 13 residues in the CDR3. Germline lookup yields CDR1 SGHVS and CDR2 FQNEAQ. V was trimmed by 5 bases and J by 2 bases, leaving 10 bases between them. The DNA for the CDR3 is TGTGCCAGCAGCCGCGGCACTACCTACGAGCAGTACTTC. Amino acids: CASSRGTTYEQYF. The full variable domain, its missing parts supplied by reference TRBV7-8 and TRBJ2-7, is GAGVSQSPRYKVAKRGQDVALRCDPISGHVSLFWYQQALGQGPEFLTYFQNEAQLDKSGLPSDRFFAERPEGSVSTLKIQRTQQEDSAVYLCASSRGTTYEQYFGPGTRLTVT.

The chain joins TRBV4-1 to TRBJ2-3, with D perhaps matching TRBD2 (7 bases). Trimming stripped 4 bases from V and 5 bases from J, with 19 bases between. CDR3 size: 16 residues. CDR1 is MGHRA, CDR2 YSYEKL, per germline. The CDR3 coding sequence is TGCGCCAGCAGCCTCGGTTGGGGGGGGGCCGGAGATACGCAGTATTTT. Its protein product is CASSLGWGGAGDTQYF.

This chain joins TRBV19 and TRBJ1-2; D unresolved. The germline V and J ends were trimmed by 4 bases and 4 bases, with 4 bases remaining between them. The CDR3 spans 11 residues. CDR1 and CDR2 from the germline V gene are LNHDA and SQIVND (reference sequence). CDR3 region: CASSNLYGYTF. The CDR3 nucleotides read TGTGCCAGTAGTAACCTCTATGGCTACACCTTC.

The chain uses TRBV11-2 and TRBJ2-1, with 9 positions matching TRBD2. With 1 base clipped from V and 6 bases from J, the junction kept 4 bases outside the gene matches. The CDR3 is 15 amino acids. Germline CDR1 SGHAT, CDR2 FQNNGV. Here the CDR3 DNA reads TGTGCCAGCAGCTTAGGGCTAGCGGGACTCAATGAGCAGTTCTTC. This gives the protein CASSLGLAGLNEQFF.

The genes are TRBV5-1 and TRBJ1-1; D unclear. Trimming removed 5 bases from V and 4 bases from J, with 21 bases in between. This CDR3 has 16 amino acids. Looked up from germline, CDR1 is SGHRS and CDR2 is YFSETQ. The CDR3 nucleotides are TGCGCCAGCAGATCCCCGGGAGACTCGATGCGCACTGAAGCTTTCTTT. It codes for CASRSPGDSMRTEAFF. The full variable domain, rest sourced from reference TRBV5-1 and TRBJ1-1, is KAGVTQTPRYLIKTRGQQVTLSCSPISGHRSVSWYQQTPGQGLQFLFEYFSETQRNKGNFPGRFSGRQFSNSRSEMNVSTLELGDSALYLCASRSPGDSMRTEAFFGQGTRLTVV.

The chain combines TRBV11-2 with TRBJ2-7, with D unclear. The CDR3 is 13 residues long. The V gene's germline CDR1 is SGHAT and CDR2 FQNNGV. Between the trimmed V and J ends, which lost 5 bases and 2 bases, there was a span of 10 bases. CDR3 nucleotides: TGTGCCAGCAGCCTGGACGGAACCTACGAGCAGTACTTC. Its translation is CASSLDGTYEQYF. Based on the CDR3 plus reference TRBV11-2 and TRBJ2-7, the full variable domain is EAGVAQSPRYKIIEKRQSVAFWCNPISGHATLYWYQQILGQGPKLLIQFQNNGVVDDSQLPKDRFSAERLKGVDSTLKIQPAKLEDSAVYLCASSLDGTYEQYFGPGTRLTVT.

This sequence joins TRBV18 and TRBJ1-1; the D is unclear. The CDR3 length is 14 residues. Germline CDR1 is KGHSH and CDR2 is LQKENI. The V end lost 3 bases, the J end lost 3 bases, and 11 bases lay between the germline ends. The CDR3: CASSPSGEHTEAFF. Written as DNA, the CDR3 is TGTGCCAGCTCACCTAGTGGGGAACACACTGAAGCTTTCTTT.